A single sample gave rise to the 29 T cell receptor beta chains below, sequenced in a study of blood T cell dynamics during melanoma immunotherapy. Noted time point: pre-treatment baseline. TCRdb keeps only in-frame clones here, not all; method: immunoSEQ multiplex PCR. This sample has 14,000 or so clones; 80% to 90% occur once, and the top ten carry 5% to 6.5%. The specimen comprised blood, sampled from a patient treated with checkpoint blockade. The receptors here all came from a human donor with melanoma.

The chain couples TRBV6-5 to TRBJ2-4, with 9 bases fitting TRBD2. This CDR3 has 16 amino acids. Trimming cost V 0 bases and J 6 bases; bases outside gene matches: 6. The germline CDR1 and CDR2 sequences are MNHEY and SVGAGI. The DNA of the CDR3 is TGTGCCAGCAGTTACTCGTGGCGCGGGGGGGGAAACATTCAGTACTTC. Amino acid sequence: CASSYSWRGGGNIQYF.

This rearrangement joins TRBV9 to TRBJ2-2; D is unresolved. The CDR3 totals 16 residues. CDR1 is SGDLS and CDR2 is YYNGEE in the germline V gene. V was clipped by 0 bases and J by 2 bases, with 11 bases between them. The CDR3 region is CASSVDLIPNTGELFF. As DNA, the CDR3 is TGTGCCAGCAGCGTAGACCTCATTCCAAACACCGGGGAGCTGTTTTTT.

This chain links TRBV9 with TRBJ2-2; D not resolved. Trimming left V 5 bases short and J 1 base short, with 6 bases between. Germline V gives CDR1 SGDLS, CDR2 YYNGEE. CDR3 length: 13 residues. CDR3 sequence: CASSRQNTGELFF. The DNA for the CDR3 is TGTGCCAGCAGTAGACAGAACACCGGGGAGCTGTTTTTT.

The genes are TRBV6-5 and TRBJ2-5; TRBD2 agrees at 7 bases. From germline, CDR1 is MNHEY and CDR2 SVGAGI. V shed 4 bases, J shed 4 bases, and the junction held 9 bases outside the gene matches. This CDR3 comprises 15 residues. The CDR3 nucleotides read TGTGCCAGCAGTTCGATTAGGACTAGGGGAGAGACCCAGTACTTC. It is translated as CASSSIRTRGETQYF.

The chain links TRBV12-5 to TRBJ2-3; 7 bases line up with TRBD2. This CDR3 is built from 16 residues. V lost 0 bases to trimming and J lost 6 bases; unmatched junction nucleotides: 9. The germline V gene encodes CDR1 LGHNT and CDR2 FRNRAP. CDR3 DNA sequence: TGTGCTAGTGGTTTGGTACGTGGACTAGAATCCGATACGCAGTATTTT. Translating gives CASGLVRGLESDTQYF.

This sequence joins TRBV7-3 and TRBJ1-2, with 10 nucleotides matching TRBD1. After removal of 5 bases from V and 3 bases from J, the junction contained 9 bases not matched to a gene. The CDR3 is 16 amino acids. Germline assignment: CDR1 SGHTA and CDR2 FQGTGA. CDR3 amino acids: CASSVAGQGNDYGYTF. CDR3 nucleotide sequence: TGTGCCAGCAGCGTCGCGGGACAGGGGAACGACTATGGCTACACCTTC. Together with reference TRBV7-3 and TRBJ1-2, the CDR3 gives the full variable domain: GAGVSQTPSNKVTEKGKYVELRCDPISGHTALYWYRQSLGQGPEFLIYFQGTGAADDSGLPNDRFFAVRPEGSVSTLKIQRTERGDSAVYLCASSVAGQGNDYGYTFGSGTRLTVV.

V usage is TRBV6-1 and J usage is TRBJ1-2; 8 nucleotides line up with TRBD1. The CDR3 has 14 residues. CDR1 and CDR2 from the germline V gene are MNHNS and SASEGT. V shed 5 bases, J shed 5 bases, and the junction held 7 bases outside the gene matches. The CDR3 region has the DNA TGTGCCAGCAGTCCTGGACAGGGTGGGTATGGCTACACCTTC. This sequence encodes CASSPGQGGYGYTF.

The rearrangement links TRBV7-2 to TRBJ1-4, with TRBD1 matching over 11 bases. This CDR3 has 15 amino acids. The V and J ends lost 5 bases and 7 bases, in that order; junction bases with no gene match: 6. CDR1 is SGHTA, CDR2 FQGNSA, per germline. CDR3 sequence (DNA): TGTGCCAGCAGCCCCGGGACAGGGGGAGCTGAAAAACTGTTTTTT. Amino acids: CASSPGTGGAEKLFF. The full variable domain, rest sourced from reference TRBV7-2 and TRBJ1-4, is GAGVSQSPSNKVTEKGKDVELRCDPISGHTALYWYRQSLGQGLEFLIYFQGNSAPDKSGLPSDRFSAERTGGSVSTLTIQRTQQEDSAVYLCASSPGTGGAEKLFFGSGTQLSVL.

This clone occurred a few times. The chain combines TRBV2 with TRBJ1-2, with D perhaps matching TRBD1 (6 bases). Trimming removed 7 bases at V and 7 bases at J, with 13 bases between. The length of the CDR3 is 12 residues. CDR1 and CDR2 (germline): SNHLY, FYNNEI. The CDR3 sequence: CASTLDRSGYTF. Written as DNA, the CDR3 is TGTGCCAGCACCCTAGACAGGTCTGGCTACACCTTC.

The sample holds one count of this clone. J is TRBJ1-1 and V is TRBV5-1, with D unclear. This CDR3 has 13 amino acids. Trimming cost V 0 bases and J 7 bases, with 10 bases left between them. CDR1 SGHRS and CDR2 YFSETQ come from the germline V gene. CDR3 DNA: TGCGCCAGCAGCTTGGATAACAGTCATGAAGCTTTCTTT. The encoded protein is CASSLDNSHEAFF. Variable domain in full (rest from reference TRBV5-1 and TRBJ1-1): KAGVTQTPRYLIKTRGQQVTLSCSPISGHRSVSWYQQTPGQGLQFLFEYFSETQRNKGNFPGRFSGRQFSNSRSEMNVSTLELGDSALYLCASSLDNSHEAFFGQGTRLTVV.

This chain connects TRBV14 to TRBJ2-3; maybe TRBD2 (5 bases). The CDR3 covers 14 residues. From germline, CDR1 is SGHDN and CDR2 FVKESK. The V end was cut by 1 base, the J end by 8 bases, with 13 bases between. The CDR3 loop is CASSQGTLYATQYF. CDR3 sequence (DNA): TGTGCCAGCAGCCAAGGGACTCTTTACGCTACGCAGTATTTT.

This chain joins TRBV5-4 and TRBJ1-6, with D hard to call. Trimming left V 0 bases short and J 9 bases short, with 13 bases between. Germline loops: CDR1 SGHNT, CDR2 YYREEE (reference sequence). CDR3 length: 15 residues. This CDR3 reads CASSLDGIGGSPLHF. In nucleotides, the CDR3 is TGTGCCAGCAGCTTGGACGGGATAGGAGGTTCACCCCTCCACTTT. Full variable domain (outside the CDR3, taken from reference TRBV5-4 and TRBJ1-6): ETGVTQSPTHLIKTRGQQVTLRCSSQSGHNTVSWYQQALGQGPQFIFQYYREEENGRGNFPPRFSGLQFPNYSSELNVNALELDDSALYLCASSLDGIGGSPLHFGNGTRLTVT.

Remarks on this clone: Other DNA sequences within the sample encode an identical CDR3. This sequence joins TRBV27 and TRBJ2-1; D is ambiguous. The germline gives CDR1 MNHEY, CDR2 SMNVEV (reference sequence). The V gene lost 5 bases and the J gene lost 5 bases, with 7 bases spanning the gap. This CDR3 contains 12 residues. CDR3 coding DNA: TGTGCCAGCAGTGGAACCAACAATGAGCAGTTCTTC. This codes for CASSGTNNEQFF.

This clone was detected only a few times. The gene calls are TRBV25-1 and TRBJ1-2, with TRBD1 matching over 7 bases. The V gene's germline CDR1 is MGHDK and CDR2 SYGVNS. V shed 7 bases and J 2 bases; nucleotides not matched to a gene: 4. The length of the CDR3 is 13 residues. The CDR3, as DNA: TGTGCCAGCATCGACAGGGTCAACTATGGCTACACCTTC. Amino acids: CASIDRVNYGYTF.

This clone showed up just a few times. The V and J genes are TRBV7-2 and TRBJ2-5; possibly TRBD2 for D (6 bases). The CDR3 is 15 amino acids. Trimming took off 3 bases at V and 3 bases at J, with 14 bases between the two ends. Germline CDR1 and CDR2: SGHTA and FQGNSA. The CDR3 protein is CASSFQLAREETQYF. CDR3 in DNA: TGTGCCAGCAGCTTTCAACTAGCTAGGGAAGAGACCCAGTACTTC.

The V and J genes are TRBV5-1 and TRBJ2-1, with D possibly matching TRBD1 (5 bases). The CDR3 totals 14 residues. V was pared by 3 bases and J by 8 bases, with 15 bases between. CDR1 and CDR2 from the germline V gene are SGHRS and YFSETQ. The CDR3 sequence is CASSSQGSTDEQFF. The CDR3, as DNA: TGCGCCAGCAGCTCCCAGGGAAGTACGGATGAGCAGTTCTTC.

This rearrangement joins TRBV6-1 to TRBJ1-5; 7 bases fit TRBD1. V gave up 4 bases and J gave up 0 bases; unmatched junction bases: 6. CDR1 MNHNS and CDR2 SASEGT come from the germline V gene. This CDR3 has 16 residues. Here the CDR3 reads CASSGGTGVSNQPQHF. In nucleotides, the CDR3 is TGTGCCAGCAGTGGGGGTACAGGGGTTAGCAATCAGCCCCAGCATTTT.

Written as DNA, the CDR3 is TGTGCCAGCAGCTTGGGTAGGGACGGGACAGATACGCAGTATTTT. It is translated as CASSLGRDGTDTQYF. The chain joins TRBV5-6 to TRBJ2-3; perhaps D is TRBD1 or TRBD2 (5 bases each). The CDR3 loop spans 15 amino acids. V dropped 0 bases and J dropped 3 bases, with 11 bases sitting between them. The germline gives CDR1 SGHDT, CDR2 YYEEEE.

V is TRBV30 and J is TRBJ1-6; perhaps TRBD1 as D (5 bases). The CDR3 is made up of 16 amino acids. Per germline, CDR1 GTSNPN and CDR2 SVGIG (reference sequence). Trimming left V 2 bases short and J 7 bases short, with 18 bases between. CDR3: CAWSFSGAYPNSPLHF. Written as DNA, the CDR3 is TGTGCCTGGAGTTTCTCCGGGGCTTACCCCAATTCACCCCTCCACTTT.

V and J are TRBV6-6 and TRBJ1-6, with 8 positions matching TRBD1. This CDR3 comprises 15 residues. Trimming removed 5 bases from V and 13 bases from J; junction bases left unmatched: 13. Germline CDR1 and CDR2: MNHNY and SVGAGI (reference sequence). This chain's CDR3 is CASSASLDRDRPLHF. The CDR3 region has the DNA TGTGCCAGCAGTGCTTCTCTGGACAGGGACAGGCCCCTCCACTTT.

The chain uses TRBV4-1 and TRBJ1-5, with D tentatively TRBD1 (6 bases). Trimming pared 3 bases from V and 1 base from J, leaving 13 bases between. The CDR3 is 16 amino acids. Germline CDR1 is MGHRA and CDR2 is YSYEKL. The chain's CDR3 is CASSHPRGQSNQPQHF. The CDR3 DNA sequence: TGCGCCAGCAGCCACCCCCGCGGACAGAGCAATCAGCCCCAGCATTTT.

The CDR3 DNA follows: TGTGCCAGCAGCCAAGATAAAGGGAATCAGCCCCAGCATTTT. Translating it yields CASSQDKGNQPQHF. This sequence joins TRBV4-2 and TRBJ1-5, with D hard to call. CDR3 length equals 14 residues. Trimming cost V 0 bases and J 4 bases, with 7 bases left between them. The germline V gene encodes CDR1 LGHNA and CDR2 YNFKEQ.

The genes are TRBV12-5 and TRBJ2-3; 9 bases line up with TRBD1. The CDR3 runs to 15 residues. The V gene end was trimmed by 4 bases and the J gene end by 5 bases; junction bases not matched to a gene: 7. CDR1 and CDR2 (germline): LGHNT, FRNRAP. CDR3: CASGSGDREKDTQYF. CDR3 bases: TGTGCTAGTGGTTCGGGGGACAGGGAGAAAGATACGCAGTATTTT.

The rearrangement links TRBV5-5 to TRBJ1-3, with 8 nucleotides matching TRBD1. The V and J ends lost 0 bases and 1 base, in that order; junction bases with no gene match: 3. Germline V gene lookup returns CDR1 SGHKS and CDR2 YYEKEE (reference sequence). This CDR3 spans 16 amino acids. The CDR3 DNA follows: TGTGCCAGCAGCTTGGACAGGGGGGCGTCTGGAAACACCATATATTTT. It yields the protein CASSLDRGASGNTIYF.

The DNA for the CDR3 is TGTGCCACCAGCAGAGGGACTAGCGGGGCCTCTAGCACAGATACGCAGTATTTT. Its translation is CATSRGTSGASSTDTQYF. The V gene is TRBV15, the J gene TRBJ2-3; 12 bases map to TRBD2. After removal of 1 base from V and 0 bases from J, the junction contained 5 bases not matched to a gene. The CDR3 loop spans 18 amino acids. Germline CDR1 is LNHNV and CDR2 is YYDKDF (reference sequence). Looking up the rest from reference TRBV15 and TRBJ2-3 gives the full variable domain: DAMVIQNPRYQVTQFGKPVTLSCSQTLNHNVMYWYQQKSSQAPKLLFHYYDKDFNNEADTPDNFQSRRPNTSFCFLDIRSPGLGDTAMYLCATSRGTSGASSTDTQYFGPGTRLTVL.

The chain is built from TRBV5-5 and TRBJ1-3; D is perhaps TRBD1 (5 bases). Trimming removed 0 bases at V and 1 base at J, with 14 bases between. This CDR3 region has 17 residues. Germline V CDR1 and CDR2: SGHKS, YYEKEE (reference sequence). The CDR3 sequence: CASSLAGGERSGNTIYF. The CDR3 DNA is TGTGCCAGCAGCTTGGCCGGGGGGGAGAGGTCTGGAAACACCATATATTTT. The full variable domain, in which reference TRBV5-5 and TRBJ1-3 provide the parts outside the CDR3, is DAGVTQSPTHLIKTRGQQVTLRCSPISGHKSVSWYQQVLGQGPQFIFQYYEKEERGRGNFPDRFSARQFPNYSSELNVNALLLGDSALYLCASSLAGGERSGNTIYFGEGSWLTVV.

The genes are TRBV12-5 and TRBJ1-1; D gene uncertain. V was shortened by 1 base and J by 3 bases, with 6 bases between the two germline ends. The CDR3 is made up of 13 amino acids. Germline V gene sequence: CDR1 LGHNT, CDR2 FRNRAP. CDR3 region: CASGLGPYTEAFF. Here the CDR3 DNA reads TGTGCTAGTGGTTTGGGCCCGTACACTGAAGCTTTCTTT. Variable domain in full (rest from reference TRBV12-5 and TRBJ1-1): DARVTQTPRHKVTEMGQEVTMRCQPILGHNTVFWYRQTMMQGLELLAYFRNRAPLDDSGMPKDRFSAEMPDATLATLKIQPSEPRDSAVYFCASGLGPYTEAFFGQGTRLTVV.

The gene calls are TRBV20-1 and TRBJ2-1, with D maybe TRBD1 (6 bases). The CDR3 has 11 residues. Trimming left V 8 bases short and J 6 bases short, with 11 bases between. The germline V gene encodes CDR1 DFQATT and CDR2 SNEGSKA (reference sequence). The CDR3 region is CSPQQGNEQFF. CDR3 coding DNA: TGCAGTCCTCAACAGGGCAATGAGCAGTTCTTC.

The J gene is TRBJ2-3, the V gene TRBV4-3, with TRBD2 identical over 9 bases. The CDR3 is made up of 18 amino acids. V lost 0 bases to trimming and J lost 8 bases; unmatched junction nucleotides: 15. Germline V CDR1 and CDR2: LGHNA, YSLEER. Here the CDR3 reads CASSQDWVRLAGSVTQYF. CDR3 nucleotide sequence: TGCGCCAGCAGCCAAGATTGGGTTCGGCTAGCGGGGAGTGTTACGCAGTATTTT.